These T cell receptor beta chains were read from a single sample in a study of blood T cell repertoires in COVID-19. This table comes from immunoSEQ multiplex PCR, and its TCRdb copy is limited to in-frame clones, with some not included. The sample has approximately 140,000 clones, 84% seen once. The sequenced sample was peripheral blood. The receptors shown here come from a woman at least 80 years old in a cohort sampled during active or convalescent COVID-19. Each CDR3 is given with its conserved first and last residue. Fields, in order: CDR3 protein, CDR3 DNA, V gene, clone size, J gene, D gene. The D gene is left open where the match is weak. The size of a clone is reported for some rows only, either as once, few or many, or as a class for expanded clones.

CDR3 protein: CASSFAAGGPLSYNEQFF
CDR3 DNA: TGCGCCAGCAGCTTCGCAGCGGGGGGGCCGCTAAGTTACAATGAGCAGTTCTTC
V gene: TRBV5-1
clone size: NA
J gene: TRBJ2-1
D gene: TRBD2

CDR3 protein: CASSPVTVASVNYGYTF
CDR3 DNA: TGTGCCAGCTCACCAGTAACGGTAGCTTCGGTTAACTATGGCTACACCTTC
V gene: TRBV18
clone size: NA
J gene: TRBJ1-2
D gene: NA

CDR3 protein: CASSQTGTITTGELFF
CDR3 DNA: TGTGCCAGCAGCCAAACCGGGACTATAACTACCGGGGAGCTGTTTTTT
V gene: TRBV11-3
clone size: NA
J gene: TRBJ2-2
D gene: TRBD2

CDR3 protein: CASSRGTSSLGTNEKLFF
CDR3 DNA: TGCGCCAGCAGCCGCGGGACCTCCAGCCTGGGGACTAATGAAAAACTGTTTTTT
V gene: TRBV5-1
clone size: once
J gene: TRBJ1-4
D gene: NA

CDR3 protein: CATSADRPGSGGYNEQFF
CDR3 DNA: TGTGCCACCAGCGCCGACCGTCCTGGGAGCGGGGGTTACAATGAGCAGTTCTTC
V gene: TRBV24-1
clone size: NA
J gene: TRBJ2-1
D gene: TRBD2

CDR3 protein: CASSLTGVVETQYF
CDR3 DNA: TGTGCCAGCAGCTTGACAGGGGTTGTGGAGACCCAGTACTTC
V gene: TRBV7-2
clone size: NA
J gene: TRBJ2-5
D gene: TRBD1

CDR3 protein: CSVEDILAGGLNNEQFF
CDR3 DNA: TGCAGCGTTGAAGATATCCTAGCGGGGGGCTTAAACAATGAGCAGTTCTTC
V gene: TRBV29-1
clone size: few
J gene: TRBJ2-1
D gene: TRBD2

CDR3 protein: CASSPFQSGVSDYGYTF
CDR3 DNA: TGTGCCAGCTCACCGTTCCAATCCGGGGTATCAGACTATGGCTACACCTTC
V gene: TRBV18
clone size: NA
J gene: TRBJ1-2
D gene: NA

CDR3 protein: CASSLVTGVQYEQYF
CDR3 DNA: TGTGCCAGCAGCTTAGTTACGGGGGTCCAGTACGAGCAGTACTTC
V gene: TRBV7-2
clone size: NA
J gene: TRBJ2-7
D gene: NA

CDR3 protein: CASMREYSGNTIYF
CDR3 DNA: TGTGCCAGCATGCGGGAATACTCTGGAAACACCATATATTTT
V gene: TRBV2
clone size: NA
J gene: TRBJ1-3
D gene: NA

CDR3 protein: CASSFRQGSRATNEKLFF
CDR3 DNA: TGTGCCAGCAGCTTTAGACAGGGGAGTCGGGCAACTAATGAAAAACTGTTTTTT
V gene: TRBV5-4
clone size: NA
J gene: TRBJ1-4
D gene: TRBD1

CDR3 protein: CASSAGIAGKNTGELFF
CDR3 DNA: TGTGCCAGCAGCGCAGGAATAGCGGGGAAGAACACCGGGGAGCTGTTTTTT
V gene: TRBV9
clone size: NA
J gene: TRBJ2-2
D gene: TRBD2

CDR3 protein: CASSRGRNTGELFF
CDR3 DNA: TGTGCCAGCAGTCGAGGGCGTAACACCGGGGAGCTGTTTTTT
V gene: TRBV3-1/TRBV3-2
clone size: NA
J gene: TRBJ2-2
D gene: NA

CDR3 protein: CASSSGQSNTGELFF
CDR3 DNA: TGCGCCAGCAGCTCGGGACAGTCGAACACCGGGGAGCTGTTTTTT
V gene: TRBV4-3
clone size: NA
J gene: TRBJ2-2
D gene: TRBD1

CDR3 protein: CSASGSALSLTDTQYF
CDR3 DNA: TGCAGTGCTAGTGGAAGCGCCCTGAGTTTAACAGATACGCAGTATTTT
V gene: TRBV20-1
clone size: NA
J gene: TRBJ2-3
D gene: NA

CDR3 protein: CASSLGLAGGWYQETQYF
CDR3 DNA: TGCGCCAGCAGCTTGGGACTAGCGGGGGGCTGGTACCAAGAGACCCAGTACTTC
V gene: TRBV5-1
clone size: NA
J gene: TRBJ2-5
D gene: TRBD2

CDR3 protein: CASSETTTDTQYF
CDR3 DNA: TGTGCCAGCAGTGAGACTACCACAGATACGCAGTATTTT
V gene: TRBV12-3/TRBV12-4
clone size: once
J gene: TRBJ2-3
D gene: NA

CDR3 protein: CATSRDAGEKLFF
CDR3 DNA: TGTGCCACCAGCAGAGATGCGGGAGAAAAACTGTTTTTT
V gene: TRBV15
clone size: NA
J gene: TRBJ1-4
D gene: NA

CDR3 protein: CASSLRGSDGNTIYF
CDR3 DNA: TGCGCCAGCAGCCTCAGGGGTTCAGACGGAAACACCATATATTTT
V gene: TRBV4-1
clone size: NA
J gene: TRBJ1-3
D gene: NA

CDR3 protein: CASSTGGFKNTEAFF
CDR3 DNA: TGTGCCAGTAGCACGGGGGGGTTCAAGAACACTGAAGCTTTCTTT
V gene: TRBV19
clone size: NA
J gene: TRBJ1-1
D gene: NA

CDR3 protein: CASGWAGKTGELFF
CDR3 DNA: TGTGCTAGTGGGTGGGCAGGGAAGACCGGGGAGCTGTTTTTT
V gene: TRBV12-5
clone size: once
J gene: TRBJ2-2
D gene: NA

CDR3 protein: CASSPTGGTSIVNQPQHF
CDR3 DNA: TGCGCCAGCAGTCCGACAGGGGGAACTTCAATAGTCAATCAGCCCCAGCATTTT
V gene: TRBV10-1
clone size: few
J gene: TRBJ1-5
D gene: TRBD1

CDR3 protein: CASSLEGQTTYNEQFF
CDR3 DNA: TGCGCCAGCAGCTTGGAGGGACAGACAACCTACAATGAGCAGTTCTTC
V gene: TRBV5-1
clone size: once
J gene: TRBJ2-1
D gene: TRBD1

CDR3 protein: CASSWNRGNGYTF
CDR3 DNA: TGCGCCAGCAGCTGGAACAGGGGGAATGGCTACACCTTC
V gene: TRBV5-1
clone size: once
J gene: TRBJ1-2
D gene: TRBD1

CDR3 protein: CASREGASSYNEQFF
CDR3 DNA: TGTGCCAGCAGGGAGGGGGCTAGCTCCTACAATGAGCAGTTCTTC
V gene: TRBV7-3
clone size: NA
J gene: TRBJ2-1
D gene: NA

CDR3 protein: CASTKQGPMNTEAFF
CDR3 DNA: TGTGCCAGCACCAAACAGGGCCCCATGAACACTGAAGCTTTCTTT
V gene: TRBV6-6
clone size: NA
J gene: TRBJ1-1
D gene: NA

CDR3 protein: CASSWTGLAVETQYF
CDR3 DNA: TGTGCCAGCAGTTGGACGGGACTAGCGGTAGAGACCCAGTACTTC
V gene: TRBV6-2/TRBV6-3
clone size: few
J gene: TRBJ2-5
D gene: TRBD2

CDR3 protein: CASSLDSLGLAYGYTF
CDR3 DNA: TGCGCCAGCAGCTTGGACAGTCTTGGTCTTGCTTATGGCTACACCTTC
V gene: TRBV5-1
clone size: NA
J gene: TRBJ1-2
D gene: NA

CDR3 protein: CASSLDSVTQYF
CDR3 DNA: TGTGCCAGCAGCTTGGATAGTGTTACGCAGTATTTT
V gene: TRBV5-4
clone size: NA
J gene: TRBJ2-3
D gene: NA

CDR3 protein: CSVEGERVSTDTQYF
CDR3 DNA: TGCAGCGTTGAGGGCGAGCGGGTAAGCACAGATACGCAGTATTTT
V gene: TRBV29-1
clone size: once
J gene: TRBJ2-3
D gene: NA

CDR3 protein: CASSLGQGYAFF
CDR3 DNA: TGTGCCAGCAGTTTAGGTCAGGGGTACGCTTTCTTT
V gene: TRBV28
clone size: NA
J gene: TRBJ1-1
D gene: NA

CDR3 protein: CASSPKAGGYNEQFF
CDR3 DNA: TGCGCCAGCAGCCCCAAAGCGGGGGGATACAATGAGCAGTTCTTC
V gene: TRBV5-1
clone size: once
J gene: TRBJ2-1
D gene: TRBD2

CDR3 protein: CASSPRGLMNTEAFF
CDR3 DNA: TGTGCCAGCAGTCCGCGGGGACTTATGAACACTGAAGCTTTCTTT
V gene: TRBV2
clone size: NA
J gene: TRBJ1-1
D gene: NA

CDR3 protein: CASSGTGGPKQPQHF
CDR3 DNA: TGTGCCAGCAGTGGGACAGGCGGGCCCAAACAGCCCCAGCATTTT
V gene: TRBV28
clone size: NA
J gene: TRBJ1-5
D gene: TRBD1

CDR3 protein: CASSFEARRRGYYEKLFF
CDR3 DNA: TGTGCCAGCAGCTTCGAGGCGAGGCGACGGGGTTATTATGAAAAACTGTTTTTT
V gene: TRBV7-3
clone size: once
J gene: TRBJ1-4
D gene: NA

CDR3 protein: CASSLRPAGASEKLFF
CDR3 DNA: TGTGCCAGCAGCTTGCGTCCGGCCGGAGCCTCAGAAAAACTGTTTTTT
V gene: TRBV5-6
clone size: medium-sized
J gene: TRBJ1-4
D gene: NA

CDR3 protein: CASSLGWGDIQYF
CDR3 DNA: TGTGCCAGCAGTTTAGGGTGGGGGGACATTCAGTACTTC
V gene: TRBV12-3/TRBV12-4
clone size: NA
J gene: TRBJ2-4
D gene: NA

CDR3 protein: CASSPGDRDTDTQYF
CDR3 DNA: TGCGCCAGCAGCCCGGGGGACAGAGACACAGATACGCAGTATTTT
V gene: TRBV5-1
clone size: NA
J gene: TRBJ2-3
D gene: NA

CDR3 protein: CASSLQGDTEAFF
CDR3 DNA: TGTGCCAGCAGCTTGCAGGGGGACACTGAAGCTTTCTTT
V gene: TRBV7-9
clone size: NA
J gene: TRBJ1-1
D gene: TRBD1

CDR3 protein: CASSISGANEKLFF
CDR3 DNA: TGTGCCAGTAGTATTTCGGGTGCTAATGAAAAACTGTTTTTT
V gene: TRBV19
clone size: NA
J gene: TRBJ1-4
D gene: NA

CDR3 protein: CASSLGSGETQYF
CDR3 DNA: TGCGCCAGCAGCTTAGGTAGCGGGGAGACCCAGTACTTC
V gene: TRBV5-1
clone size: once
J gene: TRBJ2-5
D gene: TRBD2

CDR3 protein: CASSPYQRSYNEQFF
CDR3 DNA: TGTGCCAGCTCACCATATCAACGGTCCTACAATGAGCAGTTCTTC
V gene: TRBV18
clone size: NA
J gene: TRBJ2-1
D gene: NA

CDR3 protein: CASSPDRGRTDTQYF
CDR3 DNA: TGTGCCAGCAGCCCCGACAGGGGGCGCACAGATACGCAGTATTTT
V gene: TRBV7-9
clone size: NA
J gene: TRBJ2-3
D gene: TRBD1

CDR3 protein: CASSRPLTAFSYNEQFF
CDR3 DNA: TGTGCCAGCAGCAGGCCTCTGACCGCATTCTCCTACAATGAGCAGTTCTTC
V gene: TRBV28
clone size: NA
J gene: TRBJ2-1
D gene: NA

CDR3 protein: CASSPSRVSGANVLTF
CDR3 DNA: TGTGCCAGCAGTCCTTCCCGAGTCTCTGGGGCCAACGTCCTGACTTTC
V gene: TRBV2
clone size: NA
J gene: TRBJ2-6
D gene: NA

CDR3 protein: CASSAPERPSTDTQYF
CDR3 DNA: TGTGCCAGCAGCGCACCGGAGCGCCCGAGCACAGATACGCAGTATTTT
V gene: TRBV6-6
clone size: NA
J gene: TRBJ2-3
D gene: NA